This T cell receptor (beta chain) was profiled in a study of T cells after yellow fever vaccination. TCRdb fed the 5' RACE reads into MiXCR, producing one record per CDR3 protein. Here the sample spans 90,000 to 150,000 distinct CDR3 sequences, around 6.7% being singletons. Whole-study findings and limits: The booster response re-showed most primary clones: about 96% CD4, over 80% CD8.

From germline, CDR1 is SGHNT and CDR2 YYREEE (reference sequence). This CDR3 has 15 residues. Losses at the gene ends were 4 bases for V and 9 bases for J; bases not matched to a gene: 11. Worth noting for this clonotype: Its cognate antigen is unknown.

This sample comprised CD4+ T cells sorted from PBMCs, obtained more than 40 days after the first yellow fever vaccination. The rearrangement uses TRBV5-4 and TRBJ2-1; 9 bases line up with TRBD2. The sequence came from a man between 18 and 35 years old who received the YFV17D yellow fever vaccine. CDR3 loop: CASSDSRGGRGEQFF. The CDR3 DNA follows: TGTGCCAGCAGCGACTCGCGGGGGGGCCGGGGTGAGCAGTTCTTC.